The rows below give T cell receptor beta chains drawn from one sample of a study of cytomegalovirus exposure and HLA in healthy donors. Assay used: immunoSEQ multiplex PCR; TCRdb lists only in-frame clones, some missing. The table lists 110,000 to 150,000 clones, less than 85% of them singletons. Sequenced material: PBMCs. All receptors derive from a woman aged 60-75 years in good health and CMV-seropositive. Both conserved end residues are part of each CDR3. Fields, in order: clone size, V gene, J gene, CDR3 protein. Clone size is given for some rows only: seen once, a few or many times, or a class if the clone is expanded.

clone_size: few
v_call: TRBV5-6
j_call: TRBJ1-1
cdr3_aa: CASSPGGRKPNTEAFF

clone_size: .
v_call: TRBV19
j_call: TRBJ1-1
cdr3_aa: CASSTPPTGLNTEAFF

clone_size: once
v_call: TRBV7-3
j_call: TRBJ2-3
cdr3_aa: CASSPSGRGTDTQYF

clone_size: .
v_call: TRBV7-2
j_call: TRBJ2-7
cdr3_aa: CASSLGNNYEQYF

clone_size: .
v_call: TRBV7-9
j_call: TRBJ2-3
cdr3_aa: CASSLPKLRGLAGADTQYF

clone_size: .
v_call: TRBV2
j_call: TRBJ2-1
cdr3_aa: CASSGRRAYNEQFF

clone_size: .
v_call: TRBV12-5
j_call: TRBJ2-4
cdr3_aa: CASGLSRQGNIQYF

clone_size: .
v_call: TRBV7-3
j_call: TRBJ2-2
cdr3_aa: CASSSDWDTGELFF

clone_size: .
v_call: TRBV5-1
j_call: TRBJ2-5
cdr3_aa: CASSLVADQETQYF

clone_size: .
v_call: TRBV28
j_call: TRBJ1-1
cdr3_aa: CASRGQGAAEAFF

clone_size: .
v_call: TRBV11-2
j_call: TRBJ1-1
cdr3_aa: CASSLDPPPSYTEAFF

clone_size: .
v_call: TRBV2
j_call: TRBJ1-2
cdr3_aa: CASREQAYGYTF

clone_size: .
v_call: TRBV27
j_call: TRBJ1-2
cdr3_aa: CASRPGGAGGYTF

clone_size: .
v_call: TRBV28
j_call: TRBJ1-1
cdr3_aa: CASSLTGPNTEAFF

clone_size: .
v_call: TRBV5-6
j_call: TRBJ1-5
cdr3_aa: CASSLMVQGGNQPQHF

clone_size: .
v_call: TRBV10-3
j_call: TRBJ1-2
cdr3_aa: CAISPTGDGGYTF

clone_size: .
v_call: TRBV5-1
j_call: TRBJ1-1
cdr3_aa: CASSPGENTEAFF

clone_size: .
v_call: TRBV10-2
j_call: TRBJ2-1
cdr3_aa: CATQRGGGYNEQFF

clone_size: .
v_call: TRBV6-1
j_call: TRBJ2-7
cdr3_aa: CASSEPNRGVYEQYF

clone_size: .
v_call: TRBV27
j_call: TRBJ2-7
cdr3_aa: CERGNSYEQYF

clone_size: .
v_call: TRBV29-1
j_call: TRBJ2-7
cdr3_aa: CSVRQGLGEQYF

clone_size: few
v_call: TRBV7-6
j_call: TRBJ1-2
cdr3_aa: CASSLGQGYGYTF

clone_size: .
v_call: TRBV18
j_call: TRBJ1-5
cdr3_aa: CASSIGQSEGPQHF

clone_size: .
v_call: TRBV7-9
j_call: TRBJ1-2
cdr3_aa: CASSLDIKNYGYTF

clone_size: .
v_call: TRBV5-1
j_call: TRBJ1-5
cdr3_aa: CASSWTGGANQPQHF

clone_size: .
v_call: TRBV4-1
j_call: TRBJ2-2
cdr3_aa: CASSQGGAGGGTGELFF

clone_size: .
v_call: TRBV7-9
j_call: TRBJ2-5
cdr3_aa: CASSLASLELETQYF

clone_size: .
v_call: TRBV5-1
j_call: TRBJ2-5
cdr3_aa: CASSGGETQYF

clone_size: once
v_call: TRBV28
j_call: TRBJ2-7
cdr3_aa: CASSLPSSSYEQYF

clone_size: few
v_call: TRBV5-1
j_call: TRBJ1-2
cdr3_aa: CASSLSGGSVYGYTF

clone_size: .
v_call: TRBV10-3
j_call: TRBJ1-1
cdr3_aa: CAISDRGLGTEAFF

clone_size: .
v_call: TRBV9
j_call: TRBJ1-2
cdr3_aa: CASSGTGGLPYGYTF

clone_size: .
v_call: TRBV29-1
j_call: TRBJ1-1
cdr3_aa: CSAFTTGTEAFF

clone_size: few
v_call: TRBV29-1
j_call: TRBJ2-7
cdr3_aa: CSVVVEGKLEQYF

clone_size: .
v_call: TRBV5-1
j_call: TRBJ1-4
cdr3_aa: CASSLADRVKEKLFF

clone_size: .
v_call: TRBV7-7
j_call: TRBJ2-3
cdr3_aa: CASSLGTGAGTDTQYF

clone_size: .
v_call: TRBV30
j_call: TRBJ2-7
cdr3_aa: CAWNPGLAGGNEQYF

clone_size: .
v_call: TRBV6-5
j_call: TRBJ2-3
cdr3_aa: CASSPGLPGEDTQYF

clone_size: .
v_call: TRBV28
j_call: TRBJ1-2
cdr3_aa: CASRDDRANYGYTF

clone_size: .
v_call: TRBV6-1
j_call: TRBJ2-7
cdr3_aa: CASSERTGFAYEQYF

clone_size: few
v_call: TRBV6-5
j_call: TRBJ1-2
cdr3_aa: CASSYLDRNYGYTF

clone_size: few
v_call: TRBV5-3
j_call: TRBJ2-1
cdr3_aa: CARSSKTSGHYNEQFF

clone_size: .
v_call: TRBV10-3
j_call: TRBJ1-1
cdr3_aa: CAITPGRGDAFF

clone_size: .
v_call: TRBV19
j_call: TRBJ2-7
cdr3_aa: CASSIYPSGGAFYEQYF

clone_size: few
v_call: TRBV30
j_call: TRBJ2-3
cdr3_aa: CAWGVGLASTDTQYF

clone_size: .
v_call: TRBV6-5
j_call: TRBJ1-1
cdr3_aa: CASSYSYRGTEAFF

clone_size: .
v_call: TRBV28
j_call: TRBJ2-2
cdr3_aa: CASTSGGEDGELFF

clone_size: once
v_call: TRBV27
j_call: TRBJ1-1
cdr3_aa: CASSAFRQNTEAFF

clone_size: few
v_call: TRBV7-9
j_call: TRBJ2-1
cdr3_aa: CASSLPPISGGDEQFF

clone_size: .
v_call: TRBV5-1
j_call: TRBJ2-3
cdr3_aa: CASSLGLAGDTQYF

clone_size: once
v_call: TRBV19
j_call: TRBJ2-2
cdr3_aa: CASSKGLAGAGELFF

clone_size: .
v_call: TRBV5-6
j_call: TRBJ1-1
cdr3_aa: CASSNDRDTEAFF